The T cell receptor beta chain under discussion was sequenced for a study of blood T cell repertoires in COVID-19. Whole-study context: Sources were T cells, B-cell-depleted T cells, or PBMCs; the material itself was cDNA or gDNA.

How the authors handled the data: Researchers report that nucleated cell counts were estimated from reference gene primer amplification. The repertoire was sequenced with immunoSEQ multiplex PCR; TCRdb's copy has only in-frame clones and lacks some. The V and J calls and clone size come from that table; D and trimming were worked out from the DNA. The repertoire includes a few hundred thousand clones, about nine tenths of them detected once, and 0.6% to 0.7% sits in the top ten. Germline V CDR1 and CDR2: MDHEN, SYDVKM. The CDR3 extends over 15 amino acids. V shed 2 bases and J 7 bases; nucleotides not matched to a gene: 6.

The source material was PBMCs or T cells enriched from blood (not recorded which). The TCR originated in a man aged 18 to 30 who had recovered from COVID-19. The chain employs TRBV28 and TRBJ2-1; 9 bases agree with TRBD1. CDR3 DNA sequence: TGTGCCAGCAGTTTAGCAGGACAGGGGTTAAATGAGCAGTTCTTC. It yields the protein CASSLAGQGLNEQFF.